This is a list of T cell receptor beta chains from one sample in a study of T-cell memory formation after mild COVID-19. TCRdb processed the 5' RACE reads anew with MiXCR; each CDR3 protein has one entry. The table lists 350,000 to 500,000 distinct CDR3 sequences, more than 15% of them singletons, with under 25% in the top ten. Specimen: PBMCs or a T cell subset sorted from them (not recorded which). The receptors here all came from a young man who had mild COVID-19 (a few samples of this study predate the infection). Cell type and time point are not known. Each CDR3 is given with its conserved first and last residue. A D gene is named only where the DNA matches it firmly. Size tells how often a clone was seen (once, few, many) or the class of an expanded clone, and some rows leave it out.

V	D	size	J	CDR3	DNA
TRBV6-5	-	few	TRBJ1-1	CASSPLVRNTEAFF	TGTGCCAGCAGTCCTTTGGTCCGGAACACTGAAGCTTTCTTT
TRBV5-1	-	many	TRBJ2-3	CASSLVEDTQYF	TGCGCCAGCAGCTTGGTCGAAGATACGCAGTATTTT
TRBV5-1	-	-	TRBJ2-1	CASSSVLSGDEQFF	TGCGCCAGCAGCTCGGTTCTTAGCGGCGATGAGCAGTTCTTC
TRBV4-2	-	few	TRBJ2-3	CASSQSLGSGTDTQYF	TGCGCCAGCAGCCAATCACTAGGATCTGGCACAGATACGCAGTATTTT
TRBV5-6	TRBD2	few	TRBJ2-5	CASSSRGAGGQETQYF	TGTGCCAGCAGCTCCCGGGGAGCGGGGGGCCAAGAGACCCAGTACTTC
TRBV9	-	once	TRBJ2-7	CASSVAASPLYEQYF	TGTGCCAGCAGCGTAGCGGCTAGTCCCCTCTACGAGCAGTACTTC
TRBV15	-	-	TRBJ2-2	CATSRTGQSGELFF	TGTGCCACCAGCAGAACCGGACAGTCCGGGGAGCTGTTTTTT
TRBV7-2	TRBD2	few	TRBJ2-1	CASSLGLAAYNEQFF	TGTGCCAGCAGCCTAGGACTAGCGGCCTACAATGAGCAGTTCTTC
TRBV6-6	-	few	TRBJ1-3	CASSFWEGSSGNTIYF	TGTGCCAGCAGTTTTTGGGAGGGGAGCTCTGGAAACACCATATATTTT
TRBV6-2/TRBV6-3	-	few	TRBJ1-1	CASTIVGTTEAFF	TGTGCCAGCACCATCGTGGGAACAACTGAAGCTTTCTTT
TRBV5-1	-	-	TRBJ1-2	CASSFAGYGYTF	TGCGCCAGCAGCTTTGCAGGATATGGCTACACCTTC
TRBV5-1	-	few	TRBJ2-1	CASSLAGIEQFF	TGCGCCAGCAGCTTGGCCGGCATTGAGCAGTTCTTC
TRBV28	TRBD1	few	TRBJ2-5	CASSFGDRASETQYF	TGTGCCAGCAGTTTCGGGGACAGGGCTTCGGAGACCCAGTACTTC
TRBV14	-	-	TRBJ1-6	CASSQEGARSPLHF	TGTGCCAGCAGCCAAGAAGGGGCAAGATCACCCCTCCACTTT
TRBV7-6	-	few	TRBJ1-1	CASSLQDNTEAFF	TGTGCCAGCAGCCTCCAAGATAACACTGAAGCTTTCTTT
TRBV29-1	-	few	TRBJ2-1	CSVDLTDYNEQFF	TGCAGCGTTGATTTGACAGATTACAATGAGCAGTTCTTC
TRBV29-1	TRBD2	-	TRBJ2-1	CSVEWGGGAQNSYNEQFF	TGCAGCGTTGAGTGGGGCGGGGGGGCCCAAAACTCCTACAATGAGCAGTTCTTC
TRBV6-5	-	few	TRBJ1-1	CASSSQFGAVGNTEAFF	TGTGCCAGCAGTTCCCAGTTTGGGGCTGTGGGTAACACTGAAGCTTTCTTT
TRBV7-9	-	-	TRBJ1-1	CASSPPVLSNTEAFF	TGTGCCAGCAGCCCCCCAGTTTTATCGAACACTGAAGCTTTCTTT
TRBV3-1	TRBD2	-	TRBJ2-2	CASSPVGLAGAGTGELFF	TGTGCCAGCAGCCCTGTGGGACTAGCGGGGGCGGGGACCGGGGAGCTGTTTTTT
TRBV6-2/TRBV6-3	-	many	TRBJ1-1	CASSARNTEAFF	TGTGCCAGCAGTGCACGCAACACTGAAGCTTTCTTT
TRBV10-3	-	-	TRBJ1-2	CAIFEGVFGYTF	TGTGCCATCTTCGAAGGGGTCTTTGGCTACACCTTC
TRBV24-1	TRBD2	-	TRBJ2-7	CGAGVGCEQYF	TGTGGCGCGGGGGTCGGGTGCGAGCAGTACTTC
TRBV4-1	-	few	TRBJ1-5	CASSLSGVEPQHF	TGCGCCAGCAGCCTATCCGGGGTTGAGCCCCAGCATTTT
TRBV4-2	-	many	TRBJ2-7	CASSQGAGGTGLYEQYF	TGTGCCAGCAGCCAAGGAGCTGGCGGAACGGGACTCTACGAGCAGTACTTC
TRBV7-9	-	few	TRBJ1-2	CASSSTNSYGYTF	TGTGCCAGCAGTTCGACGAACTCCTATGGCTACACCTTC
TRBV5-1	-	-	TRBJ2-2	CASSLPRAGPANTGELFF	TGCGCCAGCAGCCTTCCGAGGGCAGGGCCGGCGAACACCGGGGAGCTGTTTTTT
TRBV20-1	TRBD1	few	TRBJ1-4	CSARRDGTGMTWTEKLFF	TGCAGTGCTAGAAGAGACGGGACAGGGATGACATGGACTGAAAAACTGTTTTTT
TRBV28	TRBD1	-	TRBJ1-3	CAFRGQGNTIYF	TGTGCCTTCCGGGGACAGGGAAACACCATATATTTT
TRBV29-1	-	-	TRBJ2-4	CSVPLLRGFAKKGLAKNIQYF	TGCAGCGTCCCACTTTTAAGGGGGTTCGCCAAAAAAGGATTAGCCAAAAACATTCAGTACTTC
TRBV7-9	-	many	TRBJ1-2	CASSSRDRTNYGYTF	TGTGCCAGCAGCTCACGTGACAGGACTAACTATGGCTACACCTTC
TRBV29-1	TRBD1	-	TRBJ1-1	CSVEKGQSTEAFF	TGCAGCGTTGAAAAGGGACAGTCCACTGAAGCTTTCTTT
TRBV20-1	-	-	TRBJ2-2	CSARDPQGRAGELFF	TGCAGTGCTAGAGATCCTCAGGGGAGGGCCGGGGAGCTGTTTTTT
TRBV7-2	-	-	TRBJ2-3	CASRAPLADTQYF	TGTGCCAGCAGGGCGCCGCTTGCGGATACGCAGTATTTT
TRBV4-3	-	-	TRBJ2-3	CASSQATGSFRTDTQYF	TGCGCCAGCAGCCAGGCCACAGGGAGCTTCCGCACAGATACGCAGTATTTT
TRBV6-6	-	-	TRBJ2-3	CASSSQHVASTDTQYF	TGTGCCAGCAGTTCCCAACACGTCGCTAGCACAGATACGCAGTATTTT
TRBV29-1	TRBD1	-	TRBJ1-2	CSVYTGGDYGYTF	TGCAGCGTTTATACAGGGGGGGATTATGGCTACACCTTC
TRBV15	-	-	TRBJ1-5	CATSRRAGQPQHF	TGTGCCACCAGCAGGCGGGCGGGCCAGCCCCAGCATTTT
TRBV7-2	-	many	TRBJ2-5	CASSRPEGLPRAQYF	TGTGCCAGCAGCCGTCCCGAAGGACTGCCCCGGGCCCAGTACTTC
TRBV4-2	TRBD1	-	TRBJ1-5	CASSRDRGREPQHF	TGTGCCAGCAGCCGGGACAGGGGGCGCGAGCCCCAGCATTTT